The rows below give T cell receptor beta chains drawn from one sample of a study of post-analysis software for immune sequencing data. TCRdb processed the PCR reads anew with MiXCR; each CDR3 protein has one entry. The sample shows roughly 730,000 distinct CDR3 sequences, less than 35% of them seen only once. Sequenced sample: blood. These receptors all stem from a girl aged 10 to 17 with multiple sclerosis. Both conserved end residues are part of each CDR3. D genes are given only for firm matches. Clone size appears in some rows only: once, few, many, or a class for an expanded clone.

d_call: .
j_call: TRBJ2-5
clone_size: .
v_call: TRBV18
cdr3_aa: CASSSTAGPAETQYF
cdr3_nt: TGTGCCAGCTCATCTACCGCGGGGCCGGCGGAGACCCAGTACTTC

d_call: TRBD2
j_call: TRBJ2-1
clone_size: few
v_call: TRBV20-1
cdr3_aa: CSGLIHHIAGVSGNEQFF
cdr3_nt: TGCAGCGGCCTTATACACCATATAGCGGGAGTATCGGGCAATGAGCAGTTCTTC

d_call: .
j_call: TRBJ2-5
clone_size: many
v_call: TRBV28
cdr3_aa: CASSLGQGGEETQYF
cdr3_nt: TGTGCCAGCAGTTTAGGGCAGGGTGGAGAAGAGACCCAGTACTTC

d_call: TRBD2
j_call: TRBJ2-7
clone_size: .
v_call: TRBV6-1
cdr3_aa: CASSPLAGGPLGRREQYF
cdr3_nt: TGTGCCAGCAGCCCACTAGCGGGAGGGCCTCTTGGGCGTCGCGAGCAGTACTTC

d_call: .
j_call: TRBJ1-5
clone_size: .
v_call: TRBV20-1
cdr3_aa: CSARWGADNQPQHF
cdr3_nt: TGCAGTGCTAGATGGGGGGCGGACAATCAGCCCCAGCATTTT

d_call: TRBD2
j_call: TRBJ2-1
clone_size: .
v_call: TRBV12-3/TRBV12-4
cdr3_aa: CASGGTSGYNEQFF
cdr3_nt: TGTGCCAGCGGCGGGACTAGCGGTTACAATGAGCAGTTCTTC

d_call: .
j_call: TRBJ2-6
clone_size: .
v_call: TRBV5-1
cdr3_aa: CASSLAPSSGANVRTF
cdr3_nt: TGCGCCAGCAGCTTGGCCCCGAGCTCTGGGGCCAACGTCCGGACTTTC

d_call: TRBD2
j_call: TRBJ2-1
clone_size: .
v_call: TRBV6-6
cdr3_aa: CASSRSSGSWSEQFF
cdr3_nt: TGTGCCAGCAGTAGGTCTAGCGGGAGCTGGAGTGAGCAGTTCTTC

d_call: .
j_call: TRBJ1-1
clone_size: .
v_call: TRBV27
cdr3_aa: CASGGRGAFF
cdr3_nt: TGTGCCAGTGGGGGGAGGGGAGCTTTCTTT

d_call: .
j_call: TRBJ1-2
clone_size: .
v_call: TRBV4-3
cdr3_aa: CASGEGHGYTF
cdr3_nt: TGCGCCAGCGGCGAGGGGCATGGCTACACCTTC

d_call: .
j_call: TRBJ1-5
clone_size: .
v_call: TRBV2
cdr3_aa: CASSGPSTPSQPQHF
cdr3_nt: TGTGCCAGCAGTGGCCCCTCGACACCCAGCCAGCCCCAGCATTTT

d_call: TRBD2
j_call: TRBJ2-2
clone_size: .
v_call: TRBV7-6
cdr3_aa: CASSRFGLTSGGTGELFF
cdr3_nt: TGTGCCAGCAGCCGATTCGGTTTGACTAGCGGGGGAACCGGGGAGCTGTTTTTT

d_call: TRBD2
j_call: TRBJ2-3
clone_size: .
v_call: TRBV18
cdr3_aa: CASSRRLAGETDTQYF
cdr3_nt: TGTGCCAGCTCACGACGACTAGCGGGGGAGACAGATACGCAGTATTTT

d_call: .
j_call: TRBJ2-7
clone_size: .
v_call: TRBV5-1
cdr3_aa: CASSLEDTYYEQYF
cdr3_nt: TGCGCCAGCAGCTTGGAGGACACCTACTACGAGCAGTACTTC